This is a list of T cell receptor beta chains from one sample in a study of T cell changes during pregnancy in multiple sclerosis. Some clones are missing from TCRdb's copy, which holds only in-frame ones; the method was immunoSEQ multiplex PCR. The sample includes over 30,000 clones, about 90% of them seen just once. Sample: CD4+ T cells from peripheral blood mononuclear cells, taken in the third trimester of pregnancy. These receptors were collected from a female donor in good health, enrolled as a control in a pregnancy study. CDR3s include the opening cysteine and the closing phenylalanine or tryptophan. Each record gives: J gene, D gene, V gene, CDR3 protein, CDR3 DNA. D genes are given only for firm matches.

TRBJ1-1,NA,TRBV28,CASSLRTEAFF,TGTGCCAGCAGTTTGAGGACTGAAGCTTTCTTT
TRBJ2-3,NA,TRBV7-2,CASSLGAGTDTQYF,TGTGCCAGCAGCTTAGGGGCAGGCACAGATACGCAGTATTTT
TRBJ2-5,TRBD2,TRBV5-1,CASSPGVAGGRQETQYF,TGCGCCAGCAGCCCCGGGGTAGCGGGGGGGCGCCAAGAGACCCAGTACTTC
TRBJ2-7,NA,TRBV4-1,CASSQPGRATYEQYF,TGCGCCAGCAGCCAGCCTGGCAGGGCTACCTACGAGCAGTACTTC
TRBJ1-4,TRBD1,TRBV7-8,CASSFVQGNEKLFF,TGTGCCAGCAGCTTTGTACAGGGGAATGAAAAACTGTTTTTT
TRBJ2-5,TRBD2,TRBV11-2,CASSLEYRAGASGTQYF,TGTGCCAGCAGCTTAGAGTACCGAGCGGGGGCCTCGGGGACCCAGTACTTC
TRBJ2-1,TRBD2,TRBV6-4,CASSRSGTISEQFF,TGTGCCAGCAGTCGCTCCGGGACTATTAGTGAGCAGTTCTTC
TRBJ2-3,TRBD1,TRBV5-1,CASSSGGGTDTQYF,TGCGCCAGCAGCTCAGGGGGCGGCACAGATACGCAGTATTTT
TRBJ2-7,NA,TRBV5-1,CASSVGGGAVGSYEQYF,TGCGCCAGCAGCGTGGGAGGGGGTGCAGTCGGGTCCTACGAGCAGTACTTC
TRBJ1-1,NA,TRBV4-2,CASSHWGVAAFF,TGTGCCAGCAGCCATTGGGGGGTAGCTGCTTTCTTT
TRBJ1-6,TRBD1,TRBV6-6,CASRGTDSINSPLHF,TGTGCCAGCAGAGGGACAGACTCGATCAATTCACCCCTCCACTTT
TRBJ2-3,NA,TRBV7-6,CASSAEGGTQYF,TGTGCCAGCAGCGCTGAAGGAGGTACGCAGTATTTT
TRBJ2-3,TRBD2,TRBV28,CASSLRLAGRGTQYF,TGTGCCAGCAGTCTCAGACTAGCGGGAAGGGGTACGCAGTATTTT
TRBJ1-4,NA,TRBV5-5,CASSLIHGTNEKLFF,TGTGCCAGCAGCTTAATACATGGAACTAATGAAAAACTGTTTTTT
TRBJ1-5,NA,TRBV6-6,CASSYFTRGSNQPQHF,TGTGCCAGCAGTTACTTCACCAGGGGCAGCAATCAGCCCCAGCATTTT
TRBJ1-5,TRBD1,TRBV5-5,CASSGETGGGQPQHF,TGTGCCAGCAGCGGGGAGACAGGGGGCGGACAGCCCCAGCATTTT
TRBJ2-7,TRBD2,TRBV28,CASSGLAGYVYEQYF,TGTGCCAGCAGCGGACTAGCGGGATATGTTTACGAGCAGTACTTC
TRBJ2-7,TRBD2,TRBV11-2,CASSGSGLAGGLGEQYF,TGTGCCAGCAGCGGCTCGGGACTAGCGGGAGGGCTGGGGGAGCAGTACTTC
TRBJ2-1,NA,TRBV19,CASSKYSQVYNEQFF,TGTGCCAGTAGTAAATATAGTCAAGTATACAATGAGCAGTTCTTC
TRBJ1-1,NA,TRBV2,CAIKGLGNTEAFF,TGTGCCATCAAGGGGTTGGGGAACACTGAAGCTTTCTTT
TRBJ2-2,NA,TRBV27,CASSLGTGTGELFF,TGTGCCAGCAGTTTAGGGACTGGCACCGGGGAGCTGTTTTTT
TRBJ1-6,TRBD1,TRBV2,CATLRDRDGSPLHF,TGTGCCACCCTTCGGGACAGGGACGGGTCACCCCTCCACTTT
TRBJ1-5,TRBD1,TRBV18,CASSTGGNQPQHF,TGTGCCAGCTCTACAGGGGGCAATCAGCCCCAGCATTTT
TRBJ1-6,NA,TRBV11-2,CASSRWARSYNSPLHF,TGTGCCAGCAGTCGTTGGGCCCGCTCCTATAATTCACCCCTCCACTTT
TRBJ1-6,NA,TRBV19,CASSIDLQGWNSPLHF,TGTGCCAGTAGTATAGATCTCCAGGGGTGGAATTCACCCCTCCACTTT
TRBJ2-1,TRBD2,TRBV5-6,CASSLELAGGNEQFF,TGTGCCAGCAGCTTGGAGCTAGCGGGAGGGAATGAGCAGTTCTTC
TRBJ2-1,NA,TRBV4-2,CASTGVVGGAFSEQFF,TGTGCCAGCACCGGCGTGGTGGGGGGGGCCTTCAGTGAGCAGTTCTTC
TRBJ2-6,NA,TRBV6-4,CASLTGDSSSGANVLTF,TGTGCTAGCCTAACAGGAGACTCGAGCTCTGGGGCCAACGTCCTGACTTTC
TRBJ1-1,TRBD1,TRBV7-9,CASRPRQGLNTEAFF,TGTGCCAGCAGACCCCGACAGGGATTGAACACTGAAGCTTTCTTT
TRBJ2-7,TRBD1,TRBV11-3,CASSFGQGNYEQYF,TGTGCCAGCAGCTTTGGACAGGGAAACTACGAGCAGTACTTC
TRBJ2-7,TRBD1,TRBV11-2,CASSLGQGAHEQYF,TGTGCCAGCAGCTTAGGTCAGGGGGCCCACGAGCAGTACTTC
TRBJ1-1,NA,TRBV7-9,CASSVQGGNTEAFF,TGTGCCAGTTCAGTCCAGGGAGGGAACACTGAAGCTTTCTTT